This TCR beta chain is drawn from a study of yellow fever vaccine responses in identical twins. General study results and limits: The T cell response to vaccination in identical twins was reportedly partly convergent and partly personalized.

Of note for this clonotype: Its specificity is unknown.

In TCRdb, the RT-PCR reads were re-called with MiXCR into one record per CDR3 protein. Of some 2,000 distinct CDR3 sequences in the sample, 70% to 80% were seen once. The V gene end was trimmed by 4 bases and the J gene end by 3 bases; junction bases not matched to a gene: 8. CDR1 and CDR2 (germline): SEHNR, FQNEAQ (reference sequence). This CDR3 region has 15 residues. The rearrangement links TRBV7-9 to TRBJ2-7; TRBD2 aligns across 8 bases. The starting material was T cells from blood (PBMCs), unsorted or a sorted subset (not recorded which), obtained before or after yellow fever vaccination (not recorded which). The receptor's source is a young woman who received the yellow fever vaccine. CDR3 in DNA: TGTGCCAGCAGCTCAATGGTGGGACTAGACTACGAGCAGTACTTC. It encodes CASSSMVGLDYEQYF.